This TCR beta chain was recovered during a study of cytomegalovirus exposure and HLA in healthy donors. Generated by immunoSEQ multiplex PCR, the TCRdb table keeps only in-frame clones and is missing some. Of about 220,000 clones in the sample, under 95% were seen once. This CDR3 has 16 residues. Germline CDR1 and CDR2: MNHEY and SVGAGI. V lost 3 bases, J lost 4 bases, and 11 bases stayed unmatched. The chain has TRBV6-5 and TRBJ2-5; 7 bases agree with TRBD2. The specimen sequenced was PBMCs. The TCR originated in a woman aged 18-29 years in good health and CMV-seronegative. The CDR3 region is CASSYASGGGRETQYF. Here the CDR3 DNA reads TGTGCCAGCAGTTATGCGTCCGGTGGCGGGAGAGAGACCCAGTACTTC.